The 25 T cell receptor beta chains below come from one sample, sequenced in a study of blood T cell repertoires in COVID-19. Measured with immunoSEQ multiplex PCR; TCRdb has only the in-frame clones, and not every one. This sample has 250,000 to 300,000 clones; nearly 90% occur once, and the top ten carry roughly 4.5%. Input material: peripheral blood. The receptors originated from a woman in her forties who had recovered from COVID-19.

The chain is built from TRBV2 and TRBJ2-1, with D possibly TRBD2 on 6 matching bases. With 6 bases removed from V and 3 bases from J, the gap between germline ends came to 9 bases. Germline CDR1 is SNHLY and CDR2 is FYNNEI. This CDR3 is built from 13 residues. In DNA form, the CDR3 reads TGTGCCAGCAGAAATAGCGGCTACAATGAGCAGTTCTTC. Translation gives CASRNSGYNEQFF. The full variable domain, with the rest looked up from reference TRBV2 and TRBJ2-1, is EPEVTQTPSHQVTQMGQEVILRCVPISNHLYFYWYRQILGQKVEFLVSFYNNEISEKSEIFDDQFSVERPDGSNFTLKIRSTKLEDSAMYFCASRNSGYNEQFFGPGTRLTVL.

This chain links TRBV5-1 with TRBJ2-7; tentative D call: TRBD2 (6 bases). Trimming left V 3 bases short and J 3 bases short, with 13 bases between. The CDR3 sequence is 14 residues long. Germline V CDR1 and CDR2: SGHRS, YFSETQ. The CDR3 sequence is CASSSAGTIYEQYF. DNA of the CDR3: TGCGCCAGCAGCTCGGCGGGAACCATCTACGAGCAGTACTTC.

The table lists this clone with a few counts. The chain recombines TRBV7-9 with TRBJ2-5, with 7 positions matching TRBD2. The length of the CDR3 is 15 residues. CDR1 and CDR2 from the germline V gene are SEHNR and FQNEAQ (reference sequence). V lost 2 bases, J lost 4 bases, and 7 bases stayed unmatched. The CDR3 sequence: CASSLNQRELETQYF. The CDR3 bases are TGTGCCAGCAGCTTAAATCAGCGGGAACTAGAGACCCAGTACTTC.

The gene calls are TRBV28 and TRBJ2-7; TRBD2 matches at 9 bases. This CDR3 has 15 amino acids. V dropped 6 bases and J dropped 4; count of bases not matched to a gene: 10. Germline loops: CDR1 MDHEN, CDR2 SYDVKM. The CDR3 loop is CASRDSGGLWYEQYF. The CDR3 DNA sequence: TGTGCCAGCAGGGACAGCGGGGGGTTGTGGTACGAGCAGTACTTC.

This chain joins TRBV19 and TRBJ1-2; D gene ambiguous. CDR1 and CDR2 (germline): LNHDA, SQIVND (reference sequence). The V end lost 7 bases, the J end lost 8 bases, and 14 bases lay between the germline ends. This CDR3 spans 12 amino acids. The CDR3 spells CASTEGGYGYTF. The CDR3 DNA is TGTGCCAGTACCGAGGGAGGGTACGGCTACACCTTC.

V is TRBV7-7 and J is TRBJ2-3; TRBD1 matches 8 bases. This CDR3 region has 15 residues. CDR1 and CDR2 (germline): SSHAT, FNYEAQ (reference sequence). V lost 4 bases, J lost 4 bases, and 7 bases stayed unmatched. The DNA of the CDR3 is TGTGCCAGCAGCTCCGGGACAGGCCTTGCAGATACGCAGTATTTT. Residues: CASSSGTGLADTQYF.

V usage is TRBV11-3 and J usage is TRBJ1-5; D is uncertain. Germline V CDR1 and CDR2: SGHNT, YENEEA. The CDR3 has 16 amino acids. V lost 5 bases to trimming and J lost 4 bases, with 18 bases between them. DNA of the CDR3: TGTGCCAGCAGCGGTAGGGTTACTGAGGGAAATCAGCCCCAGCATTTT. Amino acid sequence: CASSGRVTEGNQPQHF. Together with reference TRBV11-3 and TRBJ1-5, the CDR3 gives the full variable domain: EAGVVQSPRYKIIEKKQPVAFWCNPISGHNTLYWYLQNLGQGPELLIRYENEEAVDDSQLPKDRFSAERLKGVDSTLKIQPAELGDSAVYLCASSGRVTEGNQPQHFGDGTRLSIL.

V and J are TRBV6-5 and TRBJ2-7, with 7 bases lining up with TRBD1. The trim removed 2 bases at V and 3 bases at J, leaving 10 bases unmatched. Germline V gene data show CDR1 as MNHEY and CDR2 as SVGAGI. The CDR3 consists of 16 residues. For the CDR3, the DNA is TGTGCCAGCAGTTACCCTCCGACAGGGATCGTCTACGAGCAGTACTTC. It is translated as CASSYPPTGIVYEQYF.

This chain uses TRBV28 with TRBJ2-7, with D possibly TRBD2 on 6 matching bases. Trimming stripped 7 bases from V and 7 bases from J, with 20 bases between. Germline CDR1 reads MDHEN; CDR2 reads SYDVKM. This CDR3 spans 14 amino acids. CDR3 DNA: TGTGCCAGCAAGGCCCCGGGGGTGCCTGGGGAGCAGTACTTC. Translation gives CASKAPGVPGEQYF.

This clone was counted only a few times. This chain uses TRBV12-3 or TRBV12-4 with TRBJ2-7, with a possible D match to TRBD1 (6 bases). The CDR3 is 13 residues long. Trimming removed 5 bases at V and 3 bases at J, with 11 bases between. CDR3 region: CASSPGQIYEQYF. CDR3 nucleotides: TGTGCCAGCAGTCCTGGACAGATCTACGAGCAGTACTTC.

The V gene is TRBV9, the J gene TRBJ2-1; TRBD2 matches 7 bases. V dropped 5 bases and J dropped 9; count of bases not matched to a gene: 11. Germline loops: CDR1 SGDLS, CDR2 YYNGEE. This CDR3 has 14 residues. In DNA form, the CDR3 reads TGTGCCAGCAGTTTGACGGGAGGTGTCGGTGAGCAGTTCTTC. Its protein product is CASSLTGGVGEQFF. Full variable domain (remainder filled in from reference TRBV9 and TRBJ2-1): DSGVTQTPKHLITATGQRVTLRCSPRSGDLSVYWYQQSLDQGLQFLIQYYNGEERAKGNILERFSAQQFPDLHSELNLSSLELGDSALYFCASSLTGGVGEQFFGPGTRLTVL.

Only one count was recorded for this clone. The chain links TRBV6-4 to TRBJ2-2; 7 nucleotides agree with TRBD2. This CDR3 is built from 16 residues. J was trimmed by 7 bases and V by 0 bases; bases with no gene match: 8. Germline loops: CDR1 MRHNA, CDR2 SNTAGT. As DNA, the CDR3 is TGTGCCAGCAGTGACTCAGAAGGCGGGAGTAGCGGGGAGCTGTTTTTT. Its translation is CASSDSEGGSSGELFF.

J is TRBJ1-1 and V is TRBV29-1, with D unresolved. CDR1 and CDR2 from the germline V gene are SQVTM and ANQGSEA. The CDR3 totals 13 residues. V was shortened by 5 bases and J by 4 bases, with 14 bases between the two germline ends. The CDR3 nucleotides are TGCAGCGTTCAGGCGACCGAGGGCACTGAAGCTTTCTTT. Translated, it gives CSVQATEGTEAFF.

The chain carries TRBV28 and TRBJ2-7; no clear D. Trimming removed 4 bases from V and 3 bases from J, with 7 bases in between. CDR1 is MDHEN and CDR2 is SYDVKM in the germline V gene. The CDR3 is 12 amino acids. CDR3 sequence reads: CASSYPHYEQYF. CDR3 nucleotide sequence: TGTGCCAGCAGTTACCCACACTACGAGCAGTACTTC.

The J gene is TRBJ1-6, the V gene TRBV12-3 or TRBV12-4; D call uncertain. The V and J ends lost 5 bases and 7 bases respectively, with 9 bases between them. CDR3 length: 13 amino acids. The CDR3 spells CASSGGMNSPLHF. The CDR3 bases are TGTGCCAGCAGTGGAGGTATGAATTCACCCCTCCACTTT.

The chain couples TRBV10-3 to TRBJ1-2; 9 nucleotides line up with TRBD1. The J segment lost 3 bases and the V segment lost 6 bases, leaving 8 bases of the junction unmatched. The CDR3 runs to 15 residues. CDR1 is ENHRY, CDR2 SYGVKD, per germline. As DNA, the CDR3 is TGTGCCATCAGCCCTAAACAGGGGGCGGACTATGGCTACACCTTC. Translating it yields CAISPKQGADYGYTF.

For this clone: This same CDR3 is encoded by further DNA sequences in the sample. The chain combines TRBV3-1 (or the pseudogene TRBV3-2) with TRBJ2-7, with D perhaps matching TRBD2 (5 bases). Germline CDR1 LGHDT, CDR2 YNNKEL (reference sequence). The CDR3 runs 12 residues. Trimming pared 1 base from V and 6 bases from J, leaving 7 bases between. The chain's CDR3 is CASSQVRGEQYF. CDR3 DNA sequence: TGTGCCAGCAGCCAAGTCCGGGGCGAGCAGTACTTC.

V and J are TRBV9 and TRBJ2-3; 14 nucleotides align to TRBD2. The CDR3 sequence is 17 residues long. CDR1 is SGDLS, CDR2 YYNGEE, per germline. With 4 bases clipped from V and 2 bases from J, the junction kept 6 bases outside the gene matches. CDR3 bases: TGTGCCAGCAGCCGGACTAGCGGGAGGTCTTTCACAGATACGCAGTATTTT. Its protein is CASSRTSGRSFTDTQYF.

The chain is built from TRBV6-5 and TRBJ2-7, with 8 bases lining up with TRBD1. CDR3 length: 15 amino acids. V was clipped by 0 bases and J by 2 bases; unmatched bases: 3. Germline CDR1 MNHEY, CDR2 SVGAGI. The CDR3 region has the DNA TGTGCCAGCAGTTACTCGTCAGGGGGCCCCTACGAGCAGTACTTC. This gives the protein CASSYSSGGPYEQYF.

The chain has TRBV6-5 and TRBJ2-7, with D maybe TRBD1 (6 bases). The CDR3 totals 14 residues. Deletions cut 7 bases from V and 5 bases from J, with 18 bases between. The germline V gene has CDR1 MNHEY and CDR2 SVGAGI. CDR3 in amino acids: CASTNRAVGNEQYF. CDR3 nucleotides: TGTGCCAGCACCAACAGGGCGGTGGGTAACGAGCAGTACTTC.

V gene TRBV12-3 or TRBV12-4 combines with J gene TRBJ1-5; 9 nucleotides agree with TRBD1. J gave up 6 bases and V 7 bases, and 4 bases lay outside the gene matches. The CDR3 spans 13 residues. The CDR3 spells CASKGTGIQPQHF. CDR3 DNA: TGTGCCAGCAAGGGGACAGGGATTCAGCCCCAGCATTTT.

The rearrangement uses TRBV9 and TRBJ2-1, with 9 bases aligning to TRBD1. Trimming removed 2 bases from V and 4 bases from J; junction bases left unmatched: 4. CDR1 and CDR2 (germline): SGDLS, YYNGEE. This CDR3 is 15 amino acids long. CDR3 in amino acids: CASSVLGQGYNEQFF. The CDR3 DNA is TGTGCCAGCAGCGTTTTGGGACAGGGTTACAATGAGCAGTTCTTC.

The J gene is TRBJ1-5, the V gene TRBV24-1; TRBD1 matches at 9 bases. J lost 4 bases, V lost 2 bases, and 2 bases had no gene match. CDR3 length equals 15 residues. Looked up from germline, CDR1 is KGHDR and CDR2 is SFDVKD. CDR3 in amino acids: CATSDSGQGNQPQHF. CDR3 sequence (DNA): TGTGCCACCAGTGATTCCGGACAGGGGAATCAGCCCCAGCATTTT.

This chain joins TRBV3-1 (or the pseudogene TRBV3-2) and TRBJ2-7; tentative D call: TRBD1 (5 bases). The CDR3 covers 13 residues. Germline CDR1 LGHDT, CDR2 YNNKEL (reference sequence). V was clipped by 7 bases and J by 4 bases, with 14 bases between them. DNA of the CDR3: TGTGCCAGCAAGATAGGGGCCGGGTACGAGCAGTACTTC. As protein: CASKIGAGYEQYF.

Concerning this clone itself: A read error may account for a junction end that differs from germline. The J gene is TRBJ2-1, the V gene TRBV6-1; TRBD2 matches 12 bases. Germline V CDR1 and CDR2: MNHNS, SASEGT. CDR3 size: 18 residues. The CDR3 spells CASREGTSGGSTYNEQFF. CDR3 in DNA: TGTGCCAGCAGGGAAGGCACTAGCGGGGGGTCAACCTACAATGAGCAGTTCTTC.